This T cell receptor beta chain was captured by sequencing in a study of cytomegalovirus exposure and HLA in healthy donors. Study in general: Falling in the Caucasian-associated ancestry cluster were about four fifths of under 450 genotyped donors.

Study-level points and caveats: TCR beta sequences numbering fewer than 20,000 were associated with HLA alleles at 0.05 false discovery rate in a later analysis. What TCR beta sequences reportedly achieved was accurate prediction of HLA-A and HLA-B alleles in most subjects. Later analysis suggested most CMV-associated TCR beta chains were HLA-restricted.

Details on this clone: What it binds is unknown.

With 5 bases removed from V and 2 bases from J, the gap between germline ends came to 12 bases. Germline-derived CDR1 and CDR2 are SGHRS and YFSETQ. This CDR3 has 14 amino acids. The study ran its PCR with 60 Vbeta and 13 Jbeta primers. Measured with immunoSEQ multiplex PCR; TCRdb has only the in-frame clones, and not every one. The table has over 100,000 clones, approximately 10% seen once. The rearrangement uses TRBV5-1 and TRBJ2-3; perhaps TRBD2 as D (5 bases). This sequence originates from a woman aged 40 to 55 in good health and CMV-seropositive. Material: PBMCs. CDR3 loop: CASRSSGATDTQYF. The DNA for the CDR3 is TGCGCCAGCAGATCCAGCGGTGCCACAGATACGCAGTATTTT. Supplemented by reference TRBV5-1 and TRBJ2-3, the full variable domain reads KAGVTQTPRYLIKTRGQQVTLSCSPISGHRSVSWYQQTPGQGLQFLFEYFSETQRNKGNFPGRFSGRQFSNSRSEMNVSTLELGDSALYLCASRSSGATDTQYFGPGTRLTVL.